This T cell receptor beta chain was captured by sequencing in a study of blood T cell repertoires in COVID-19. The germline V gene encodes CDR1 SNHLY and CDR2 FYNNEI. There are 13 residues in the CDR3. Trimming removed 8 bases from V and 5 bases from J, with 12 bases in between. This table comes from immunoSEQ multiplex PCR, and its TCRdb copy is limited to in-frame clones, with some not included. The table has 400,000 or so clones, more than 80% seen once. This chain links TRBV2 with TRBJ1-4; D not resolved. This clonotype was obtained from a man aged 25 to 40 who had recovered from COVID-19. The specimen sequenced was PBMCs or T cells enriched from blood (not recorded which). CDR3 in amino acids: CASRSLPNEKLFF. CDR3 nucleotides: TGTGCCAGCCGGAGCCTTCCGAATGAAAAACTGTTTTTT.